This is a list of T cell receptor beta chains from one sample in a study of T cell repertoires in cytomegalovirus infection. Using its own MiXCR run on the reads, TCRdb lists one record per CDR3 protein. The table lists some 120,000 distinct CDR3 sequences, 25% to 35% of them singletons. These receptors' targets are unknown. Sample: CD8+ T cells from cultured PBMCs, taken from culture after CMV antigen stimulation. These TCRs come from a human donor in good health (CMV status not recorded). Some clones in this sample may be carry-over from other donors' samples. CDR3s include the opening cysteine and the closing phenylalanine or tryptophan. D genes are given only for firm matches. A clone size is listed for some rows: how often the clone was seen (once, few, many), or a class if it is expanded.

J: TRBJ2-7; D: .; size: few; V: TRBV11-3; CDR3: CASSDRQDPYEQYF; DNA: TGTGCCAGCAGCGACAGACAGGACCCGTACGAGCAGTACTTC
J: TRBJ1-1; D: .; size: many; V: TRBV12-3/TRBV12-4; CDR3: CASSLATEAFF; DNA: TGTGCCAGCAGTTTAGCTACTGAAGCTTTCTTT
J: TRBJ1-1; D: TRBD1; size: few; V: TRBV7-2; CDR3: CASSLPDEQGVRTEAFF; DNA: TGTGCCAGCAGCTTACCGGACGAACAGGGGGTGAGAACTGAAGCTTTCTTT
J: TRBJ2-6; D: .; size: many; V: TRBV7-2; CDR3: CASSSFQPGANVLTF; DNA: TGTGCCAGCTCATCCTTTCAACCTGGGGCCAACGTCCTGACTTTC
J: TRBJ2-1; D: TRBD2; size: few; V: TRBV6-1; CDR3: CASSEGLGSRDEQFF; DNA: TGTGCCAGCAGTGAGGGACTAGGGTCTAGGGATGAGCAGTTCTTC
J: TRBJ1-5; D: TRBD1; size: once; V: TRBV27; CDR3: CATGPTGARAQHF; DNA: TGTGCCACCGGACCGACAGGGGCGAGAGCCCAGCATTTT
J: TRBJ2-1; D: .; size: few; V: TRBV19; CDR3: CASSISGGPHEQFF; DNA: TGTGCCAGTAGTATCTCGGGGGGCCCCCATGAGCAGTTCTTC
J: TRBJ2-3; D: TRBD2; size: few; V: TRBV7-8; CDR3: CASSLLAGAADTQYF; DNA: TGTGCCAGCAGCTTACTAGCGGGGGCCGCAGATACGCAGTATTTT
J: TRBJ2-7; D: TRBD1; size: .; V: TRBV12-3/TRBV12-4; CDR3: CASTTGVSEQYF; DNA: TGTGCCAGCACCACAGGGGTCTCTGAGCAGTACTTC
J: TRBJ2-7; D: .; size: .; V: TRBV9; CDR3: CASSVGTPAVKQYF; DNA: TGTGCCAGCAGCGTCGGGACCCCGGCAGTCAAGCAGTACTTC
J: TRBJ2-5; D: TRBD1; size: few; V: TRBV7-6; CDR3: CASSRLRQGGEETQYF; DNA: TGTGCCAGCAGCAGATTACGACAGGGGGGTGAGGAGACCCAGTACTTC
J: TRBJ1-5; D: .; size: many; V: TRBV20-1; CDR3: CSARAVGRPGSQPQHF; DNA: TGCAGTGCTAGAGCGGTAGGTAGGCCAGGCAGTCAGCCCCAGCATTTT
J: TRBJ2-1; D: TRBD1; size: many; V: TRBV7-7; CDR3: CASSLYQGADNEQFF; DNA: TGTGCTAGCAGCTTATACCAGGGGGCAGATAATGAGCAGTTCTTC
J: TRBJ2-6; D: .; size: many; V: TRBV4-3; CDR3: CASSQEYSGANVLTF; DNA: TGCGCCAGCAGCCAAGAGTACTCTGGGGCCAACGTCCTGACTTTC
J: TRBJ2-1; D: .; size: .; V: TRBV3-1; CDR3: CASSHGVYNEQFF; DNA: TGTGCCAGCAGCCATGGGGTTTACAATGAGCAGTTCTTC
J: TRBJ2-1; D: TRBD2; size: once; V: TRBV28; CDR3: CASSMMSSGVYNEQFF; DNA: TGTGCCAGCAGTATGATGTCTAGCGGGGTATACAATGAGCAGTTCTTC
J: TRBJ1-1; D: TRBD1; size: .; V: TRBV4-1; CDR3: CASSQERRQGNAEAFF; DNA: TGCGCCAGCAGCCAAGAACGCCGACAGGGGAATGCTGAAGCTTTCTTT
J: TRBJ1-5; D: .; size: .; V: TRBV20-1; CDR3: CSARDTSNQPQHF; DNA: TGCAGTGCTAGAGACACTAGCAATCAGCCCCAGCATTTT
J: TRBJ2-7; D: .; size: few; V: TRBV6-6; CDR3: CASRGGRNPYEQYF; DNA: TGTGCCAGCAGGGGGGGCAGGAACCCTTACGAGCAGTACTTC
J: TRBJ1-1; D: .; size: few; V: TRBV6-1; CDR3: CASAEGGMNTEAFF; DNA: TGTGCCAGCGCCGAAGGCGGGATGAACACTGAAGCTTTCTTT
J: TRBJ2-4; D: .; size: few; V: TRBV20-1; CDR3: CSAREADLAKNIQYF; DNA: TGCAGTGCTAGAGAGGCGGATCTAGCCAAAAACATTCAGTACTTC
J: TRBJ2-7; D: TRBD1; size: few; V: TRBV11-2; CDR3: CASSYRGQGAWEQYF; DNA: TGTGCCAGCAGCTACAGGGGACAGGGGGCTTGGGAGCAGTACTTC